The rows below give T cell receptor beta chains drawn from one sample of a study of blood T cell repertoires in COVID-19. Clones were sequenced by immunoSEQ multiplex PCR, and TCRdb holds only the in-frame ones, with some missing. The sample holds approximately 73,000 clones, roughly nine tenths seen once. Input material: peripheral blood. These receptors were collected from a woman in her sixties or seventies with acute or convalescent COVID-19. CDR3s include the opening cysteine and the closing phenylalanine or tryptophan. Fields, in order: D gene, J gene, V gene, clone size, CDR3 protein, CDR3 DNA. The D gene is left open where the match is weak. Part of the rows lack a size; the others show once, few, many or a class for expanded clones.

D gene: -
J gene: TRBJ2-7
V gene: TRBV7-2
clone size: -
CDR3 protein: CASSLVDRSYEQYF
CDR3 DNA: TGTGCCAGCAGCTTAGTAGACAGATCCTACGAGCAGTACTTC

D gene: TRBD1
J gene: TRBJ2-7
V gene: TRBV4-1
clone size: once
CDR3 protein: CASSQVADRGYEQYF
CDR3 DNA: TGCGCCAGCAGCCAAGTCGCGGACAGGGGTTACGAGCAGTACTTC

D gene: -
J gene: TRBJ2-7
V gene: TRBV28
clone size: -
CDR3 protein: CASSLPSTATYEQYF
CDR3 DNA: TGTGCCAGCAGCTTACCATCGACAGCCACCTACGAGCAGTACTTC

D gene: TRBD2
J gene: TRBJ2-1
V gene: TRBV18
clone size: -
CDR3 protein: CASSPWETSGHNEQFF
CDR3 DNA: TGTGCCAGCTCACCTTGGGAGACTAGCGGCCACAATGAGCAGTTCTTC

D gene: -
J gene: TRBJ1-5
V gene: TRBV28
clone size: -
CDR3 protein: CASSSNRFNQPQHF
CDR3 DNA: TGTGCCAGCAGTTCGAACCGGTTCAATCAGCCCCAGCATTTT

D gene: TRBD2
J gene: TRBJ2-7
V gene: TRBV5-8
clone size: -
CDR3 protein: CASSLRRLAGDEQYF
CDR3 DNA: TGTGCCAGCAGCTTGAGGCGGTTAGCGGGAGACGAGCAGTACTTC

D gene: -
J gene: TRBJ2-1
V gene: TRBV9
clone size: -
CDR3 protein: CASSSGVTYNEQFF
CDR3 DNA: TGTGCCAGCAGTTCGGGGGTCACCTACAATGAGCAGTTCTTC

D gene: TRBD1
J gene: TRBJ1-1
V gene: TRBV5-1
clone size: -
CDR3 protein: CASSAYTGVGNTEAFF
CDR3 DNA: TGCGCCAGCAGCGCATATACAGGGGTAGGGAACACTGAAGCTTTCTTT

D gene: -
J gene: TRBJ1-2
V gene: TRBV5-6
clone size: -
CDR3 protein: CASSSPNYGYTF
CDR3 DNA: TGTGCCAGCAGCTCTCCGAACTATGGCTACACCTTC

D gene: TRBD1
J gene: TRBJ2-1
V gene: TRBV7-2
clone size: -
CDR3 protein: CASSSDRGTYNEQFF
CDR3 DNA: TGTGCCAGCAGCTCGGACAGGGGGACCTACAATGAGCAGTTCTTC

D gene: -
J gene: TRBJ1-1
V gene: TRBV30
clone size: once
CDR3 protein: CAWKRRGTEAFF
CDR3 DNA: TGTGCCTGGAAGCGGAGGGGAACTGAAGCTTTCTTT

D gene: -
J gene: TRBJ2-1
V gene: TRBV7-9
clone size: -
CDR3 protein: CASRLASVSYNEQFF
CDR3 DNA: TGTGCCAGCAGATTAGCGTCAGTATCCTACAATGAGCAGTTCTTC

D gene: -
J gene: TRBJ2-7
V gene: TRBV7-2
clone size: -
CDR3 protein: CASSLARYTGYEQYF
CDR3 DNA: TGTGCCAGCAGCTTAGCGCGATATACGGGATACGAGCAGTACTTC

D gene: -
J gene: TRBJ2-7
V gene: TRBV7-2
clone size: few
CDR3 protein: CASSISGPSSYEQYF
CDR3 DNA: TGTGCCAGCAGCATTAGCGGACCGAGCTCCTACGAGCAGTACTTC

D gene: -
J gene: TRBJ2-1
V gene: TRBV3-1/TRBV3-2
clone size: -
CDR3 protein: CASSQTGQRNEQFF
CDR3 DNA: TGTGCCAGCAGCCAGACGGGACAAAGGAATGAGCAGTTCTTC

D gene: TRBD1
J gene: TRBJ2-2
V gene: TRBV30
clone size: -
CDR3 protein: CAWISQGAGELFF
CDR3 DNA: TGTGCCTGGATCAGTCAGGGGGCCGGGGAGCTGTTTTTT

D gene: -
J gene: TRBJ1-1
V gene: TRBV7-9
clone size: -
CDR3 protein: CASSPTETLNTEAFF
CDR3 DNA: TGTGCCAGCAGCCCTACCGAAACACTAAACACTGAAGCTTTCTTT

D gene: TRBD1
J gene: TRBJ1-1
V gene: TRBV6-2/TRBV6-3
clone size: once
CDR3 protein: CASSYSIGQGLNTEAFF
CDR3 DNA: TGTGCCAGCAGTTACTCGATTGGACAGGGCCTGAACACTGAAGCTTTCTTT

D gene: TRBD1
J gene: TRBJ1-1
V gene: TRBV15
clone size: -
CDR3 protein: CATSSGQGVLGAFF
CDR3 DNA: TGTGCCACCAGCAGTGGACAGGGGGTTTTAGGAGCTTTCTTT

D gene: -
J gene: TRBJ1-1
V gene: TRBV9
clone size: -
CDR3 protein: CASSAQDTEAFF
CDR3 DNA: TGTGCCAGCAGCGCCCAGGACACTGAAGCTTTCTTT

D gene: TRBD1
J gene: TRBJ2-2
V gene: TRBV24-1
clone size: -
CDR3 protein: CATSDGDRGLGGELFF
CDR3 DNA: TGTGCCACCAGTGATGGGGACAGGGGGCTTGGCGGGGAGCTGTTTTTT

D gene: -
J gene: TRBJ1-2
V gene: TRBV28
clone size: -
CDR3 protein: CASRGGGRGAYTF
CDR3 DNA: TGTGCCAGCAGGGGAGGGGGGAGAGGCGCCTACACCTTC